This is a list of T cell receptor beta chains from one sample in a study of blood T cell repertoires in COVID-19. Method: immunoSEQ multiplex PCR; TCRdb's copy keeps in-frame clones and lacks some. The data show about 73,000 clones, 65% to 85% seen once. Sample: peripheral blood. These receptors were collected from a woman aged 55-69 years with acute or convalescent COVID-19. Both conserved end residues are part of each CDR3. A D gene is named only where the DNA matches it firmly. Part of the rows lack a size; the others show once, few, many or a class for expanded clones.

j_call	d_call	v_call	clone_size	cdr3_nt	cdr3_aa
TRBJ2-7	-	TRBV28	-	TGTGCCAGCCGCTTTAGGGAGGTTGTCTACGAGCAGTACTTC	CASRFREVVYEQYF
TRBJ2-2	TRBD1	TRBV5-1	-	TGCGCCAGCAGCTTGGCCGGGACAGGGGGACGGTTTGACGGGGAGCTGTTTTTT	CASSLAGTGGRFDGELFF
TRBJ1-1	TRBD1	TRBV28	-	TGTGCCAGCAGAACGGGACAGGTGAACACTGAAGCTTTCTTT	CASRTGQVNTEAFF
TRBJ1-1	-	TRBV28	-	TGTGCCAGCATCAAATGGGGGCCCATGAACACTGAAGCTTTCTTT	CASIKWGPMNTEAFF
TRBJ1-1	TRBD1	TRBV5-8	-	TGTGCCAGCAGCTGGCAGGGGGCGGGGAGCACTGAAGCTTTCTTT	CASSWQGAGSTEAFF
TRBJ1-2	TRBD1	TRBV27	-	TGTGCCAGCAGGGGACAGGGCCCTAACTATGGCTACACCTTC	CASRGQGPNYGYTF
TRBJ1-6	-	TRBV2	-	TGTGCCAGCAGTTCGGACAGCGCTAATTCACCCCTCCACTTT	CASSSDSANSPLHF
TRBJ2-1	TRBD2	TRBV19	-	TGTGCCAGTAGTCAGAGACTAGCGGGGGGGCCTACGGCCTACAATGAGCAGTTCTTC	CASSQRLAGGPTAYNEQFF
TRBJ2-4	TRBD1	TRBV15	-	TGTGCCACCAGCTACAGGGGGCTAGCCAAAAACATTCAGTACTTC	CATSYRGLAKNIQYF
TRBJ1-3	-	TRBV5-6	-	TGTGCCAGCAGCTTGAGACAGATGGACACCATATATTTT	CASSLRQMDTIYF
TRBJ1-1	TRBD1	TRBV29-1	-	TGCAGCGTTGGTGAGGGGGCGAGAGGGAACACTGAAGCTTTCTTT	CSVGEGARGNTEAFF
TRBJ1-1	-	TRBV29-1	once	TGCAGCGTTGGACAGATGAACACTGAAGCTTTCTTT	CSVGQMNTEAFF
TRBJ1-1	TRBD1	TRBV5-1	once	TGCGCCAGCAGCTTGCTACAGGGGGCGAGGTGGAACACTGAAGCTTTCTTT	CASSLLQGARWNTEAFF
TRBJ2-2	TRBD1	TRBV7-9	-	TGTGCCAGCAGCTTAAGGTCACCCACAGGGGCGCGCACCGGGGAGCTGTTTTTT	CASSLRSPTGARTGELFF
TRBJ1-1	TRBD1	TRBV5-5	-	TGTGCCAGCAGCTGGGGACAGGGGTCATCGAGAGAAGCTTTCTTT	CASSWGQGSSREAFF
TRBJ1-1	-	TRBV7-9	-	TGTGCCAGCAGCTTAAGCGGACTGAACACTGAAGCTTTCTTT	CASSLSGLNTEAFF
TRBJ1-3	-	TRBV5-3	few	TGTGCCAGAAGCTTGTTGGGGGCGCAAGGAAACACCATATATTTT	CARSLLGAQGNTIYF
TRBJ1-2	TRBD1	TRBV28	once	TGTGCCAGCAGTCAACAGCGGACAGGGGGAAGGGGCTACACCTTC	CASSQQRTGGRGYTF
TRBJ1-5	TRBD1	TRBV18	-	TGTGCCAGCTCACCAGGGACAGGGGGTCTCCAGCCCCAGCATTTT	CASSPGTGGLQPQHF
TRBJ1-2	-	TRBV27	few	TGTGCCAGCAGGCGCACCCTCAGGCAGGGGTATGGCTACACCTTC	CASRRTLRQGYGYTF
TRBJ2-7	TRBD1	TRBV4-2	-	TGTGCCAGCAGCAAAGGGGGCGCCTACGAGCAGTACTTC	CASSKGGAYEQYF
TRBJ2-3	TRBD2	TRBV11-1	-	TGTGCCAGCACGACACTAGCGGGAGGGACAGATACGCAGTATTTT	CASTTLAGGTDTQYF
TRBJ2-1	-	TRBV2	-	TGTGCCAGCAAGGGGCAGGGCACCTTCAATGAGCAGTTCTTC	CASKGQGTFNEQFF
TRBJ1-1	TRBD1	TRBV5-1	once	TGCGCCAGCAGCTTGGCGTCAGGGGGCACTGAAGCTTTCTTT	CASSLASGGTEAFF
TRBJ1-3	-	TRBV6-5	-	TGTGCCAGCAGGACCGGGGGGGCGGAGGGAAACACCATATATTTT	CASRTGGAEGNTIYF
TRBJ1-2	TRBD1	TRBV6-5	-	TGTGCCAGCAGATTAGGACAGGGGGAATTGTATGGCTACACCTTC	CASRLGQGELYGYTF
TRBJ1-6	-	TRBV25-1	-	TGTGCCAGCAGTGACGGTATGACACCCCTCCACTTT	CASSDGMTPLHF
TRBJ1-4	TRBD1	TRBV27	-	TGTGCCAGCAGTAACAGACAGGGCAGAGGTGAAAAACTGTTTTTT	CASSNRQGRGEKLFF
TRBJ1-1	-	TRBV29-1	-	TGCAGCGTTGAATGGGGAATGGAGGGGACTGAAGCTTTCTTT	CSVEWGMEGTEAFF
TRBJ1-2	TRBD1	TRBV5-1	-	TGCGCCAGCACTTTGGGACAGGGCTTCGGCTATGGCTACACCTTC	CASTLGQGFGYGYTF
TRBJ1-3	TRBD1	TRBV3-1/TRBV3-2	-	TGTGCCAGCAGCCAAACGAGGGTCCAGGGGGTGAGCTCTGGAAACACCATATATTTT	CASSQTRVQGVSSGNTIYF
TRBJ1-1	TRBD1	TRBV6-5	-	TGTGCCAGCAGTTGGGGACAGGGCGACACTGAAGCTTTCTTT	CASSWGQGDTEAFF
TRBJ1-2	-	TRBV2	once	TGTGCCAGCAGTGAGGGGGCCGTCCCTAACTATGGCTACACCTTC	CASSEGAVPNYGYTF
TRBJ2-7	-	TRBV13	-	TGTGCCAGCAGCTTACCCGACCAGGGCTACGAGCAGTACTTC	CASSLPDQGYEQYF
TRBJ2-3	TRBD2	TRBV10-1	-	TGCGCCAGCAGTGAGGCGGGGGTATCAACAGATACGCAGTATTTT	CASSEAGVSTDTQYF
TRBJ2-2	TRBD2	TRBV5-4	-	TGTGCCAGCAGCTTCGGGGGGGGCACCGGGGAGCTGTTTTTT	CASSFGGGTGELFF
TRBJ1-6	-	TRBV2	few	TGTGCCAGCACCCCAGGCTATAATTCACCCCTCCACTTT	CASTPGYNSPLHF
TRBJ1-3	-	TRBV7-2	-	TGTGCCAGCAGAGTCCAGGGTGTTTCTGGAAACACCATATATTTT	CASRVQGVSGNTIYF
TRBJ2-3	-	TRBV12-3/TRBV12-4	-	TGTGCCAGCAGTTTTGGGGGCCAGGATACGCAGTATTTT	CASSFGGQDTQYF